This TCR beta chain was sequenced for a study of blood T cell repertoires in COVID-19. Study-level background: Acute and convalescent COVID-19 samples came from the United States, Italy and Spain. Sample material is recorded as cDNA or gDNA derived from T cells, B-cell-depleted T cells, or PBMCs.

Method: immunoSEQ multiplex PCR; TCRdb's copy keeps in-frame clones and lacks some. Among nearly 300,000 clones listed, more than 70% were seen once. CDR3 size: 14 residues. After removal of 3 bases from V and 9 bases from J, the junction contained 4 bases not matched to a gene. CDR1 is LGHDT, CDR2 YNNKEL, per germline (reference sequence). This clone was counted between two and nine times. The chain couples TRBV3-1 (or the pseudogene TRBV3-2) to TRBJ2-1; 11 nucleotides agree with TRBD2. The material sequenced was peripheral blood. The sequence derives from a woman in her thirties who had recovered from COVID-19. The CDR3 loop is CASSQVSGGAEQFF. The CDR3, as DNA: TGTGCCAGCAGCCAGGTTAGCGGGGGGGCTGAGCAGTTCTTC.